This T cell receptor beta chain stems from a study of neoadjuvant anti-PD-1 for oral cavity cancer. The study's findings and limits: Treg/Th17 ratio rose with pretreatment blood and fell with post-treatment tumor TCRbeta clonality. Greater tumor shrinkage accompanied bigger post-treatment sizes of preexisting clones.

Sequencing used immunoSEQ multiplex PCR; TCRdb keeps in-frame clones, though not all of them. The sample carries tens of thousands of clones, around two fifths recorded once. Germline V gives CDR1 SGHAT, CDR2 FQNNGV. The V gene lost 5 bases and the J gene lost 3 bases, with 10 bases spanning the gap. The CDR3 length is 13 residues. A note on this clone: The antigen is undetermined.

Sample time point: after neoadjuvant nivolumab, at surgical resection. The sample consisted of tumor tissue, taken after nivolumab (anti-PD-1) treatment. V usage is TRBV11-2 and J usage is TRBJ1-1, with D unclear. The sequence was obtained from a person aged 35-80 years with oral cavity squamous cell carcinoma. The CDR3 DNA sequence: TGTGCCAGCAGCCTAAACGGGTACACTGAAGCTTTCTTT. Protein product: CASSLNGYTEAFF.